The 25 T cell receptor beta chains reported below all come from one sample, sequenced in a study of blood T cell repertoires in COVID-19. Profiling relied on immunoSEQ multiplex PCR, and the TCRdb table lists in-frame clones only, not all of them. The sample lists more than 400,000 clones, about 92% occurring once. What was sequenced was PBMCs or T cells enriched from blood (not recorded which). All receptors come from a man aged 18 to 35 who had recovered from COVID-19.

For the CDR3, the DNA is TGTGCTAGTGGTTTGGTACTTATTGGGGCCAGCTCCTACAATGAGCAGTTCTTC. Amino acid sequence: CASGLVLIGASSYNEQFF. The V call is TRBV12-5, the J call TRBJ2-1; perhaps TRBD1 as D (5 bases). The germline gives CDR1 LGHNT, CDR2 FRNRAP. There are 18 residues in the CDR3. The V end was cut by 0 bases, the J end by 0 bases, with 15 bases between.

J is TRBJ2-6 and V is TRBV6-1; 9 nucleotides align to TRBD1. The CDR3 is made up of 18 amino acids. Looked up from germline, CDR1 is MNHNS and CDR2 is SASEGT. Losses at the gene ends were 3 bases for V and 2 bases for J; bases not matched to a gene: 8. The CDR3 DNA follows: TGTGCCAGCAGTGAGTTGGGACAGGGATCCGCTGGGGCCAACGTCCTGACTTTC. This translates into CASSELGQGSAGANVLTF.

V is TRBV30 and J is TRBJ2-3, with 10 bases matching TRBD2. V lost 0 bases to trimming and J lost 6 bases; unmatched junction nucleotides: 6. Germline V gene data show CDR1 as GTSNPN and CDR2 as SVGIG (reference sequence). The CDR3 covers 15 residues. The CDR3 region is CAWSVSSGSLDTQYF. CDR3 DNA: TGTGCCTGGAGTGTATCTAGCGGGAGTTTGGATACGCAGTATTTT. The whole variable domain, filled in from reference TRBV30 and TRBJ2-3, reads SQTIHQWPATLVQPVGSPLSLECTVEGTSNPNLYWYRQAAGRGLQLLFYSVGIGQISSEVPQNLSASRPQDRQFILSSKKLLLSDSGFYLCAWSVSSGSLDTQYFGPGTRLTVL.

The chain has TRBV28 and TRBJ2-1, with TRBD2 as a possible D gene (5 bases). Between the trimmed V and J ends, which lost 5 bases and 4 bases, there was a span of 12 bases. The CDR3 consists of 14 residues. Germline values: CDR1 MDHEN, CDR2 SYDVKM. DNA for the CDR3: TGTGCCAGCAGTCGACTCGGGATATACAATGAGCAGTTCTTC. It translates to CASSRLGIYNEQFF.

The CDR3 sequence is CASFGTGEGNQPQHF. The CDR3 bases are TGTGCCAGCTTTGGTACAGGGGAGGGCAATCAGCCCCAGCATTTT. The gene calls are TRBV19 and TRBJ1-5; 7 bases fit TRBD1. Looked up from germline, CDR1 is LNHDA and CDR2 is SQIVND (reference sequence). V lost 9 bases to trimming and J lost 2 bases; unmatched junction nucleotides: 10. CDR3 length: 15 amino acids.

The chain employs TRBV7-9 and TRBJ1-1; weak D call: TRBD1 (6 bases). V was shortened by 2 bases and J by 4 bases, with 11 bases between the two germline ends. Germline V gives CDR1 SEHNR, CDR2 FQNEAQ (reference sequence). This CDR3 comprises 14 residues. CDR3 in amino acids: CASSLKQGATEAFF. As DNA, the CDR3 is TGTGCCAGCAGCTTAAAACAGGGCGCCACTGAAGCTTTCTTT.

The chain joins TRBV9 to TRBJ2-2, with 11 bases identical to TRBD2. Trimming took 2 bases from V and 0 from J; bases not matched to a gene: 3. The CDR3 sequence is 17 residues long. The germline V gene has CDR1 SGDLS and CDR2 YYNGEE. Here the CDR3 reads CASSVTSGGPNTGELFF. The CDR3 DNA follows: TGTGCCAGCAGCGTCACTAGCGGGGGCCCGAACACCGGGGAGCTGTTTTTT.

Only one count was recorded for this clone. CDR3 DNA sequence: TGTGCCAGCAGCCCGGCGGGTGGAGCCACCTACGAGCAGTACTTC. It encodes CASSPAGGATYEQYF. The chain combines TRBV11-2 with TRBJ2-7; tentatively, D is TRBD2 (5 bases). This CDR3 region has 15 residues. In germline, CDR1 is SGHAT, CDR2 FQNNGV. Trimming removed 5 bases at V and 2 bases at J, with 16 bases between.

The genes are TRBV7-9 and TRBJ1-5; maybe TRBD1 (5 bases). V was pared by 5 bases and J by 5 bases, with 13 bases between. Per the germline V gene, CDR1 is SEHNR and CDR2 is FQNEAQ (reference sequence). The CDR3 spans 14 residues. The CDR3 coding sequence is TGTGCCAGCAGCACGACAGAGAGTTATCAGCCCCAGCATTTT. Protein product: CASSTTESYQPQHF.

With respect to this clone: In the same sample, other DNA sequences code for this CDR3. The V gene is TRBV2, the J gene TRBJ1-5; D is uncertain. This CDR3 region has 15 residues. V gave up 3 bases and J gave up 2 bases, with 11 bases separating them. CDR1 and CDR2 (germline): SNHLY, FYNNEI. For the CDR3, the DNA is TGTGCCAGCAGTGATCGAGGTGGAGGCAATCAGCCCCAGCATTTT. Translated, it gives CASSDRGGGNQPQHF.

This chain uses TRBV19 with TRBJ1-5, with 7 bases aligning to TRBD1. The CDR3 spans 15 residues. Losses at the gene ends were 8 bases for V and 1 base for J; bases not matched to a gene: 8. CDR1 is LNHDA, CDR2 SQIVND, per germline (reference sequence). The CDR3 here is CASAGQDLSNQPQHF. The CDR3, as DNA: TGTGCCAGTGCAGGACAGGATCTCAGCAATCAGCCCCAGCATTTT. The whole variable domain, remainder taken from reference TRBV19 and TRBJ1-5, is DGGITQSPKYLFRKEGQNVTLSCEQNLNHDAMYWYRQDPGQGLRLIYYSQIVNDFQKGDIAEGYSVSREKKESFPLTVTSAQKNPTAFYLCASAGQDLSNQPQHFGDGTRLSIL.

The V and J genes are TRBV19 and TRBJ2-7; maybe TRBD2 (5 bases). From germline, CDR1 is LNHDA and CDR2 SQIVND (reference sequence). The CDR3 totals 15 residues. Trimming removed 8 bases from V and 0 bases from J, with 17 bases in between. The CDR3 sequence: CASSLASGYSYEQYF. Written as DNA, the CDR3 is TGTGCCAGTTCTTTAGCCTCGGGGTACTCCTACGAGCAGTACTTC.

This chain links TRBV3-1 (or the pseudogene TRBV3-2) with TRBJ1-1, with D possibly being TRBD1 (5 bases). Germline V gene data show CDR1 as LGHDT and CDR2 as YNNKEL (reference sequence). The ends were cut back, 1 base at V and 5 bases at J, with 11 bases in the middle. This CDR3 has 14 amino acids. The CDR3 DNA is TGTGCCAGCAGCCAAGTCCTACGGGGGACTGAAGCTTTCTTT. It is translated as CASSQVLRGTEAFF.

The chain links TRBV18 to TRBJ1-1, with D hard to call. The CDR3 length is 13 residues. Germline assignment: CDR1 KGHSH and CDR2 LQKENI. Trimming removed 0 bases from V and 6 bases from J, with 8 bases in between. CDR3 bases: TGTGCCAGCTCACCACCAGGCGGTCCTGAAGCTTTCTTT. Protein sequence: CASSPPGGPEAFF.

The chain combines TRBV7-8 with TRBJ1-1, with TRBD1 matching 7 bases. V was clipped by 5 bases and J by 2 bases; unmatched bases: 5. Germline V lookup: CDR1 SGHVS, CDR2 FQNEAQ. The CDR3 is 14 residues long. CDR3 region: CASSLGQRNTEAFF. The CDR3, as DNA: TGTGCCAGCAGCCTGGGACAGAGAAACACTGAAGCTTTCTTT.

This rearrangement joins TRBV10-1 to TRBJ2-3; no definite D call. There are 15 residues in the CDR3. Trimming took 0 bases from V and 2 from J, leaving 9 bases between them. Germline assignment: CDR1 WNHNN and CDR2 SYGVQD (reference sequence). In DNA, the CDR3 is TGCGCCAGCAGTGAGTCTGGGCCTCCCACAGATACGCAGTATTTT. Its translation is CASSESGPPTDTQYF.

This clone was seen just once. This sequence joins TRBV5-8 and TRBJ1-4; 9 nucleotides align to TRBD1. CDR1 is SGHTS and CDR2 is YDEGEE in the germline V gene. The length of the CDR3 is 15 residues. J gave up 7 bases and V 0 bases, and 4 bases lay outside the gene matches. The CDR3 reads CASSLGDRVSEKLFF. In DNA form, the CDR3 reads TGTGCCAGCAGCTTGGGGGACAGGGTATCTGAAAAACTGTTTTTT.

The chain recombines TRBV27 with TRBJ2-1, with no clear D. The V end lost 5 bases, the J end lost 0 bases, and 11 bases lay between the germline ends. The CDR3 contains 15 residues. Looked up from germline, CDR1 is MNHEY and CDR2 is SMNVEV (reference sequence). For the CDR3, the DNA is TGTGCCAGCAGTCCCGCTTACAACTCCTACAATGAGCAGTTCTTC. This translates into CASSPAYNSYNEQFF.

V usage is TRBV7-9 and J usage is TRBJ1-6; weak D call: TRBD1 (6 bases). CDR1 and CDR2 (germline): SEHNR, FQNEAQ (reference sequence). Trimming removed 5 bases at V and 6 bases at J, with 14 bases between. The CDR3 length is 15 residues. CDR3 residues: CASSTLTGSNSPLHF. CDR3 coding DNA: TGTGCCAGCAGCACCTTAACAGGGAGTAATTCACCCCTCCACTTT.

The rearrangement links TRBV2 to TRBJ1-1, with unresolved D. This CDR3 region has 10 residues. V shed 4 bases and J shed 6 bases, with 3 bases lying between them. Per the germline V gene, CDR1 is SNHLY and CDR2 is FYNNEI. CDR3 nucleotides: TGTGCCAGCAGTGTCTCTGAAGCTTTCTTT. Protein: CASSVSEAFF.

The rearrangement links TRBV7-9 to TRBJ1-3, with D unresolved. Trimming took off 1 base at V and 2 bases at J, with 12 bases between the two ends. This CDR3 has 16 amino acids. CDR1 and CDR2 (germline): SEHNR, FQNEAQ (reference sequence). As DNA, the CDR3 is TGTGCCAGCAGCTTAGGCGATGCGAGGGCTGGAAACACCATATATTTT. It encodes CASSLGDARAGNTIYF.

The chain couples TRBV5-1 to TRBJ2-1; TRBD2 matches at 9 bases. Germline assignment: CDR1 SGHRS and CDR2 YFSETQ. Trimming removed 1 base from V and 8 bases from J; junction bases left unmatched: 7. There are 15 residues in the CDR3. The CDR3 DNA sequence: TGCGCCAGCAGCTTGTCGCTAGCGGGAAGGGATGAGCAGTTCTTC. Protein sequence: CASSLSLAGRDEQFF.

In nucleotides, the CDR3 is TGTGCCAGCAGTAAACCAAGCGGGCACTACGAGCAGTACTTC. Amino acid sequence: CASSKPSGHYEQYF. V and J are TRBV28 and TRBJ2-7; D may be TRBD2 (6 bases). The CDR3 is made up of 14 amino acids. CDR1 and CDR2 (germline): MDHEN, SYDVKM. The V end was cut by 5 bases, the J end by 3 bases, with 14 bases between.

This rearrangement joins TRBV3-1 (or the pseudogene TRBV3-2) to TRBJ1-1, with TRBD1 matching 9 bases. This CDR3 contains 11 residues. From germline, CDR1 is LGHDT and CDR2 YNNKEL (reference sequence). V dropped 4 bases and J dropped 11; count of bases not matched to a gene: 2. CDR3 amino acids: CASSLGQGAFF. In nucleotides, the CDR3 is TGTGCCAGCAGCCTCGGACAGGGGGCTTTCTTT.

The CDR3 bases are TGTGCCAGCAGCGGACAGCTCCCAGGGACTGGAAACACCATATATTTT. Encoded protein: CASSGQLPGTGNTIYF. This rearrangement joins TRBV11-1 to TRBJ1-3; D is possibly TRBD1 (6 bases). CDR1 and CDR2 (germline): SGHAT, FQDESV (reference sequence). V lost 5 bases and J 2 bases, leaving 16 bases between the germline ends. The CDR3 extends over 16 amino acids. Full variable domain (remainder filled in from reference TRBV11-1 and TRBJ1-3): EAEVAQSPRYKITEKSQAVAFWCDPISGHATLYWYRQILGQGPELLVQFQDESVVDDSQLPKDRFSAERLKGVDSTLKIQPAELGDSAMYLCASSGQLPGTGNTIYFGEGSWLTVV.